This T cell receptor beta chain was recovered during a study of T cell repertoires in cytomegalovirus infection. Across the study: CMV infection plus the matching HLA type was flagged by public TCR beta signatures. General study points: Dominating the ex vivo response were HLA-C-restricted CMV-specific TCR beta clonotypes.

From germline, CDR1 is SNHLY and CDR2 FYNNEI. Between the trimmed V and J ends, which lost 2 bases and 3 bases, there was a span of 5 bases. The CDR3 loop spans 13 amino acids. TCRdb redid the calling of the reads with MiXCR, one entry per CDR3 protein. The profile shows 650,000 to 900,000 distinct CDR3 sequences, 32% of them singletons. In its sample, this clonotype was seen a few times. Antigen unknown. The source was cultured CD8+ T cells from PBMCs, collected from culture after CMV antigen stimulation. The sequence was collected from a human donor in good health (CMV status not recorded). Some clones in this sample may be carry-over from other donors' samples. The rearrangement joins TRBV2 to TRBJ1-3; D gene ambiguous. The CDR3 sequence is CASSEIGGNTIYF. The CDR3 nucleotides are TGTGCCAGCAGTGAAATTGGTGGAAACACCATATATTTT.